This is a list of T cell receptor beta chains from one sample in a study of T cell responses to AZD1222 COVID-19 vaccine. Only in-frame clones appear in the TCRdb table, and some are missing; sequencing was by immunoSEQ multiplex PCR. The table records 150,000 to 200,000 clones, 85% to 90% of them present only once. Sequencing used peripheral blood, obtained 28 days after the second AZD1222 dose. These receptors were obtained from an adult who received the AZD1222 COVID-19 vaccine. Both conserved end residues are part of each CDR3. The order of the fields is D gene, clone size, V gene, J gene, CDR3 protein, CDR3 DNA. D genes are given only for firm matches. Not every row has a clone size; where given, it reads once, few, many or a size class.

>-|-|TRBV11-2|TRBJ2-1
CASSLNPTTHEQFF
TGTGCCAGCAGCTTAAATCCGACTACCCATGAGCAGTTCTTC
>-|-|TRBV28|TRBJ2-3
CASSLGRRGRNTQYF
TGTGCCAGCAGTCTCGGACGCAGAGGTCGAAATACGCAGTATTTT
>-|-|TRBV6-5|TRBJ1-5
CASSPSDGDQPQHF
TGTGCCAGCAGTCCCTCGGACGGGGATCAGCCCCAGCATTTT
>-|-|TRBV6-5|TRBJ2-5
CASSYQGPQETQYF
TGTGCCAGCAGTTACCAGGGGCCCCAAGAGACCCAGTACTTC
>-|-|TRBV6-5|TRBJ1-3
CATSLNTIYF
TGTGCCACCTCGTTGAACACCATATATTTT
>-|once|TRBV9|TRBJ2-7
CASSVGQGGYEQYF
TGTGCCAGCAGCGTAGGGCAGGGGGGTTACGAGCAGTACTTC
>-|-|TRBV21-1|TRBJ2-7
CASSLPKGTGAFPYEQYF
TGTGCCAGCAGCTTGCCGAAAGGGACAGGGGCCTTTCCCTACGAGCAGTACTTC
>TRBD1|-|TRBV7-2|TRBJ2-4
CASSSQGSGIQYF
TGTGCCAGCAGTTCACAGGGGTCGGGCATTCAGTACTTC
>-|-|TRBV7-3|TRBJ1-5
CASSPGQNQPQHF
TGTGCCAGCAGCCCGGGACAAAATCAGCCCCAGCATTTT
>TRBD1|-|TRBV7-9|TRBJ1-4
CASSQGEAPTNEKLFF
TGTGCCAGCAGCCAGGGGGAAGCTCCAACTAATGAAAAACTGTTTTTT
>-|few|TRBV19|TRBJ1-2
CASLPQGSYGYTF
TGTGCCAGCCTTCCACAGGGAAGCTATGGCTACACCTTC
>-|-|TRBV5-6|TRBJ2-1
CASSLAGLGNEQFF
TGTGCCAGCAGCTTGGCCGGGCTGGGCAATGAGCAGTTCTTC
>-|-|TRBV11-2|TRBJ2-2
CASSLWGDSSTGELFF
TGTGCCAGCAGCTTATGGGGCGACTCGAGCACCGGGGAGCTGTTTTTT
>TRBD1|-|TRBV7-3|TRBJ1-1
CASSLPGQGWDTEAFF
TGTGCCAGCAGCTTACCCGGACAGGGTTGGGACACTGAAGCTTTCTTT
>-|-|TRBV2|TRBJ2-7
CASRLRSAYEQYF
TGTGCCAGCAGGCTACGCTCCGCCTACGAGCAGTACTTC
>-|-|TRBV5-4|TRBJ2-5
CASSTGHSGIQETQYF
TGTGCCAGCAGCACGGGACATTCGGGTATACAAGAGACCCAGTACTTC
>-|-|TRBV30|TRBJ1-2
CAWSVRYGYTF
TGTGCCTGGAGTGTCCGCTATGGCTACACCTTC
>TRBD1|-|TRBV19|TRBJ2-1
CASSRTGGTLARDNEQFF
TGTGCCAGTAGCCGGACAGGGGGCACATTAGCGAGGGACAATGAGCAGTTCTTC
>TRBD1|-|TRBV5-1|TRBJ2-3
CASSHSGQGITDTQYF
TGCGCCAGCAGCCATTCGGGACAGGGTATCACAGATACGCAGTATTTT
>TRBD2|-|TRBV28|TRBJ2-7
CASRDQLAGVGEQYF
TGTGCCAGCAGGGATCAACTAGCGGGAGTAGGAGAGCAGTACTTC
>TRBD1|-|TRBV9|TRBJ1-1
CASSGEQGQDTEAFF
TGTGCCAGCAGCGGTGAACAGGGGCAGGACACTGAAGCTTTCTTT
>-|-|TRBV5-4|TRBJ2-7
CASSPISQGRKYF
TGTGCCAGCAGCCCTATTTCACAGGGACGGAAGTACTTC
>TRBD2|-|TRBV15|TRBJ2-5
CATSGPLGTSWGETQYF
TGTGCCACCAGCGGCCCCCTTGGGACTAGCTGGGGAGAGACCCAGTACTTC
>TRBD2|-|TRBV4-2|TRBJ2-1
CASSQDRLAGGSEQFF
TGTGCCAGCAGCCAAGATCGGCTAGCGGGAGGTAGTGAGCAGTTCTTC
>TRBD1|-|TRBV7-2|TRBJ1-2
CASSSRQGDGYTF
TGTGCCAGCAGCTCCCGACAGGGGGATGGCTACACCTTC
>TRBD2|few|TRBV7-3|TRBJ2-2
CASSLGTSGYGELFF
TGTGCCAGCAGCCTGGGGACTAGCGGATACGGGGAGCTGTTTTTT
>TRBD1|-|TRBV27|TRBJ1-1
CASRREWTGEIDYTEAFF
TGTGCCAGCAGGCGAGAGTGGACAGGGGAAATAGATTACACTGAAGCTTTCTTT
>-|-|TRBV29-1|TRBJ2-2
CSVVMGAAGELFF
TGCAGCGTTGTAATGGGAGCCGCCGGGGAGCTGTTTTTT
>-|-|TRBV12-3/TRBV12-4|TRBJ2-5
CASSEGETQYF
TGTGCCAGCAGTGAGGGGGAGACCCAGTACTTC
>-|once|TRBV19|TRBJ1-4
CASSIPGRANEKLFF
TGTGCCAGTAGTATTCCAGGGAGGGCTAATGAAAAACTGTTTTTT
>-|-|TRBV28|TRBJ1-3
CASDSGNTIYF
TGTGCCAGTGACTCTGGAAACACCATATATTTT
>TRBD2|-|TRBV9|TRBJ2-7
CASSVAASGDHEQYF
TGTGCCAGCAGCGTAGCGGCTAGCGGGGACCACGAGCAGTACTTC
>-|-|TRBV9|TRBJ1-2
CASSVGGVNYGYTF
TGTGCCAGCAGCGTAGGGGGGGTAAACTATGGCTACACCTTC
>-|-|TRBV10-2|TRBJ1-2
CASSYGQGFGGYTF
TGCGCCAGCAGTTACGGGCAGGGGTTCGGTGGCTACACCTTC
>-|-|TRBV5-8|TRBJ2-1
CASSLSVARNNEQFF
TGTGCCAGCAGCTTGTCGGTAGCGCGTAACAATGAGCAGTTCTTC
>-|-|TRBV5-4|TRBJ1-3
CASSRRWSGNTIYF
TGTGCCAGCAGCCGGAGGTGGTCTGGAAACACCATATATTTT
>-|-|TRBV2|TRBJ1-2
CASTPGFNYGYTF
TGTGCCAGCACCCCAGGGTTTAACTATGGCTACACCTTC
>-|-|TRBV6-2/TRBV6-3|TRBJ2-7
CASSYSTGQTYEQYF
TGTGCCAGCAGTTACTCCACGGGACAAACCTACGAGCAGTACTTC
>-|-|TRBV10-3|TRBJ1-1
CAIGEDFGTEAFF
TGTGCCATCGGCGAGGATTTCGGCACTGAAGCTTTCTTT
>-|-|TRBV6-6|TRBJ1-4
CASSYGGEKLFF
TGTGCCAGCAGTTACGGAGGGGAAAAACTGTTTTTT
>-|-|TRBV18|TRBJ2-1
CASSPPASPNEQFF
TGTGCCAGCTCACCACCGGCTAGTCCAAATGAGCAGTTCTTC
>-|once|TRBV10-1|TRBJ2-6
CASSEAGVLSGANVLTF
TGCGCCAGCAGTGAAGCAGGGGTCCTCTCTGGGGCCAACGTCCTGACTTTC
>-|-|TRBV30|TRBJ2-7
CAWSSVNEQYF
TGTGCCTGGAGCTCGGTAAACGAGCAGTACTTC